This TCR beta chain was observed in a study of blood T cell repertoires in COVID-19 (dated by TCRdb to 2020 to 2021). With regard to the full study: Samples covering the acute and convalescent phases of COVID-19 were provided by collaborators in the United States, Italy and Spain. The prospective study material was composed of cDNA or gDNA derived from T cells, B-cell-depleted T cells, or PBMCs. The dataset comprised deeply sampled blood TCRbeta repertoires from subjects exposed to, actively infected with, or recovered from COVID-19. Samples came from the ongoing ImmuneRACE study (first 160 participants) plus 1,254 subjects from 6 global collaborators. The repertoires were released in a freely available public database meant as a resource for research on the immune response to SARS-CoV-2. Where available, HLA class I and class II types were obtained from metadata supplied by the sample provider rather than from assay-based typing. A de-identified subject ID, COVID-19 status, age in years and sex were almost always included in the sample metadata.

Here is what the overall study found, with its caveats: The amount of clinical and demographic metadata varied by source and participant and was provided uncurated.

In the prospective study, participants were roughly 18 to 100 years old, resided in under 30 geographic areas of the United States, and were enrolled through a virtual design. To assign participants to cohorts, the prospective study relied on clinical history that participants themselves reported in a screening survey and a study questionnaire. Recovered participants in ImmuneRACE Cohort 3 were defined by two consecutive negative NP/OP PCR tests, clearance by a healthcare professional, or resolution of symptoms. In the prospective study, mobile phlebotomists collected whole blood, serum and a nasopharyngeal or oropharyngeal swab from each participant. Prospective study participants could optionally give additional blood draws and questionnaires over a roughly two-month period. Blood samples from the prospective study were shipped frozen or at room temperature prior to DNA extraction. A few counts support this clone. Its antigen remains unidentified. There are no base qualities to consult, and no much larger clone falls within one base.

TCRbeta CDR3 regions were amplified from genomic DNA using the immunoSEQ Assay, a bias-controlled multiplex PCR. The published analysis was carried out like this. Within the assay, amplification of reference gene primers was used to estimate how many nucleated cells each sample contained. To quantify the absolute abundance of each unique TCRbeta CDR3 rearrangement, sequence reads were collapsed and filtered. For each sample, productive Simpson clonality was calculated as the square root of Simpson's diversity index across productive rearrangements. TCRdb limited this immuneACCESS table to in-frame rearrangements with V and J called. A share of clones is missing; checked studies link under half to unresolved V genes, and the rest is unexplained. V, J and clone size are taken as reported in that table, and D and trimming were inferred from the DNA itself. Recorded for this sample are some 170,000 clones; 75% to 85% of them occurred a single time. The ten largest clonotypes hold 4.5% to 7.5% of the sample.

The germline V gene provides CDR1 MNHEY and CDR2 SVGAGI. The CDR3 contains 14 residues, cysteine and phenylalanine counted. Only CDR3 DNA is held: 42 bases, read in frame from base 1. V lost 6 bases and J lost 3 bases; the stretch between them is 12 bases long. Sample: PBMCs or T cells enriched from blood (not recorded which). The rearrangement combines TRBV6-5 with TRBJ1-5; the D gene cannot be resolved reliably. The TCR comes from a man aged 35-49 years who had recovered from COVID-19. CDR3 region: CASRGEVVNQPQHF. The DNA sequence is as follows: TGTGCCAGCAGGGGAGAGGTTGTCAATCAGCCCCAGCATTTT.